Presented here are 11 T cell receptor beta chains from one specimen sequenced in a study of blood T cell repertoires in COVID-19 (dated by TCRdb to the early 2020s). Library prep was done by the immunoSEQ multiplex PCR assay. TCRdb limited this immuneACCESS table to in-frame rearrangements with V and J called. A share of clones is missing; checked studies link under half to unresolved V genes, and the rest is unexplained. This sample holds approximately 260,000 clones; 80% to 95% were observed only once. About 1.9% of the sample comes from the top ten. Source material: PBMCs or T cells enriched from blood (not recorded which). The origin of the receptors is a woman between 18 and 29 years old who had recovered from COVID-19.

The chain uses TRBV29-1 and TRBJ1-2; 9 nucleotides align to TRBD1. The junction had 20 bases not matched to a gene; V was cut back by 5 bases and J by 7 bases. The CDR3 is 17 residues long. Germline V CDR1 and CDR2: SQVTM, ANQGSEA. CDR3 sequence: CSVPKKRLGQGTGGYTF. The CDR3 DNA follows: TGCAGCGTTCCGAAGAAAAGATTAGGACAGGGGACAGGTGGCTACACCTTC.

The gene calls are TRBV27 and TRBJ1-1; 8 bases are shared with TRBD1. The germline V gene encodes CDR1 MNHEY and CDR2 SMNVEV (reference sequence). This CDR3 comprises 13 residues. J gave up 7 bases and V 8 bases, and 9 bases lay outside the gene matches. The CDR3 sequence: CASSYAGQGEAFF. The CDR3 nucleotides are TGTGCCAGCTCTTACGCCGGACAGGGTGAAGCTTTCTTT.

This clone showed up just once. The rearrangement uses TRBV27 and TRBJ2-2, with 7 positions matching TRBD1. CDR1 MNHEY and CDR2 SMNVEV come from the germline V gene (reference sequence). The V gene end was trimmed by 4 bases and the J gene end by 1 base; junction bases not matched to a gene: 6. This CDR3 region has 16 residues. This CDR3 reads CASSWGTEQNTGELFF. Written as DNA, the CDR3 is TGTGCCAGCAGTTGGGGGACAGAACAGAACACCGGGGAGCTGTTTTTT.

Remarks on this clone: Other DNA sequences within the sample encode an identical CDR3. This CDR3 reads CASSLVSGEKLFF. The CDR3 nucleotides are TGTGCCAGCAGCTTAGTATCGGGTGAAAAACTGTTTTTT. This sequence joins TRBV7-2 and TRBJ1-4, with D unresolved. CDR3 length equals 13 residues. Germline values: CDR1 SGHTA, CDR2 FQGNSA. The V end was cut by 1 base, the J end by 7 bases, with 7 bases between.

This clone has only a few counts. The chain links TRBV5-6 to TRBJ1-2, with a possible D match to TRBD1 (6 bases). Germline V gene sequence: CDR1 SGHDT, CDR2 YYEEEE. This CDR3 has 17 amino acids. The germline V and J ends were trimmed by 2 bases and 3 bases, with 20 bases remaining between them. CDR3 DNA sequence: TGTGCCAGCAGCTTATACTTACCAGGGGTGGCGGACTATGGCTACACCTTC. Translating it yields CASSLYLPGVADYGYTF.

CDR3 amino acids: CASSYSAGPPGGELFF. CDR3 DNA sequence: TGTGCCAGCAGTTACTCGGCGGGACCCCCTGGGGGGGAGCTGTTTTTT. The J gene is TRBJ2-2, the V gene TRBV6-2 or TRBV6-3; perhaps TRBD2 as D (6 bases). Germline CDR1 MNHEY, CDR2 SVGEGT. The CDR3 consists of 16 residues. V gave up 0 bases and J gave up 8 bases, with 16 bases separating them.

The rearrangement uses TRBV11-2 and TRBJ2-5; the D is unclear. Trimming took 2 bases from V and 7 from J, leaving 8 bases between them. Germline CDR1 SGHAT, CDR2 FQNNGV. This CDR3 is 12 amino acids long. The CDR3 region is CASSLTSTTQYF. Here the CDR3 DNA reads TGTGCCAGCAGCTTAACGAGCACGACCCAGTACTTC.

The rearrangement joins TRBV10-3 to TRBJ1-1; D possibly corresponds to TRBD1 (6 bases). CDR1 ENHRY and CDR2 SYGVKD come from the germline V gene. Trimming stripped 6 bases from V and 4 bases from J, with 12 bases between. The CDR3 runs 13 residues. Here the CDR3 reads CAISQKQGTEAFF. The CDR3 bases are TGTGCCATCAGCCAAAAACAGGGCACTGAAGCTTTCTTT.

CDR3 bases: TGTGCCACCAATTCTGGGACAGGGGGTTCACCCCTCCACTTT. Translation: CATNSGTGGSPLHF. V usage is TRBV6-5 and J usage is TRBJ1-6; TRBD1 agrees at 11 bases. The ends lost 10 bases at V and 9 bases at J; junction bases unmatched: 8. In germline, CDR1 is MNHEY, CDR2 SVGAGI. The CDR3 consists of 14 residues.

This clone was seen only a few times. CDR3 bases: TGTGCCAGCGCGACCCGAGGATTTCTGGGCACTGAAGCTTTCTTT. It encodes CASATRGFLGTEAFF. The chain carries TRBV19 and TRBJ1-1, with D hard to call. The CDR3 is 15 residues long. Germline loops: CDR1 LNHDA, CDR2 SQIVND (reference sequence). V was trimmed by 9 bases and J by 4 bases, leaving 21 bases between them.

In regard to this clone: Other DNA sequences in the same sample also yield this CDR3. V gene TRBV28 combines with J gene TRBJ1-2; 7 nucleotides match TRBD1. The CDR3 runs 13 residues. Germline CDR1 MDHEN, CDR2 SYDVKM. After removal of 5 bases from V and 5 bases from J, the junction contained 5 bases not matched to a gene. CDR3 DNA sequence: TGTGCCAGCAGTCTCAGGGGGTCGTATGGCTACACCTTC. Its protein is CASSLRGSYGYTF.